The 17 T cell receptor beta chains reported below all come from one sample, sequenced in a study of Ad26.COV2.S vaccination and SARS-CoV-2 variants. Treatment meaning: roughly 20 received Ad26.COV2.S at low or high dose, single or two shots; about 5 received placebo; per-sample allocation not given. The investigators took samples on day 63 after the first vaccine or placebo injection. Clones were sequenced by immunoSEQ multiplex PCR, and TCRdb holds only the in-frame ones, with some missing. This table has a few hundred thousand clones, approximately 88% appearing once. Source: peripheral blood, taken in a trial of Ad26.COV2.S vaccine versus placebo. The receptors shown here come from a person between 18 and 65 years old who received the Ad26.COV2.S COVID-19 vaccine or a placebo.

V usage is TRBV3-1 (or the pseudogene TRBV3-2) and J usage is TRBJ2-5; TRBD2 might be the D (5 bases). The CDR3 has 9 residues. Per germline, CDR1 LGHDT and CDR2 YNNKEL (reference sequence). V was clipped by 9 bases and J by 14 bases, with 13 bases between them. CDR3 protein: CARMSGSYF. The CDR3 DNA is TGTGCCAGAATGTCGGGATCCTACTTC.

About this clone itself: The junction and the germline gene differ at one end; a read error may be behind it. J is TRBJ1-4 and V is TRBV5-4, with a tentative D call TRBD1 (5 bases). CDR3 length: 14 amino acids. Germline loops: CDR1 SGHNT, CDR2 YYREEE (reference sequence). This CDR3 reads CASSFSDKGPSEEF. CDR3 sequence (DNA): TGTGCCAGCAGCTTCTCCGACAAGGGACCCTCGGAGGAGTTT.

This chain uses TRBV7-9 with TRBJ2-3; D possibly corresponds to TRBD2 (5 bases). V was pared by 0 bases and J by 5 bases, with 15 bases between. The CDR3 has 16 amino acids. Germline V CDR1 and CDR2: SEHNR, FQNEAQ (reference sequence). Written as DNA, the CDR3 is TGTGCCAGCAGCTTAGCGCGGCGGGCTTGGGTAGATACGCAGTATTTT. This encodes CASSLARRAWVDTQYF.

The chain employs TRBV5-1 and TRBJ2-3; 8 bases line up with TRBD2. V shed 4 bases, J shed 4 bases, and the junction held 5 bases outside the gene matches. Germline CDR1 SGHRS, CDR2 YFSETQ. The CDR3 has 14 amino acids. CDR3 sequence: CASSPGLVPDTQYF. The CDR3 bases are TGCGCCAGCAGCCCGGGACTAGTTCCAGATACGCAGTATTTT.

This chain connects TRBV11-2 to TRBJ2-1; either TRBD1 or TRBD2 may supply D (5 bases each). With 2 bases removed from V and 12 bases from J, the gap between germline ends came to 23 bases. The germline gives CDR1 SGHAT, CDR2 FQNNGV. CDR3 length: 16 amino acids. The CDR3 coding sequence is TGTGCCAGCAGCTTACCACGGATGGGGGAAGGGGTTGGGCAGTTCTTC. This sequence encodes CASSLPRMGEGVGQFF.

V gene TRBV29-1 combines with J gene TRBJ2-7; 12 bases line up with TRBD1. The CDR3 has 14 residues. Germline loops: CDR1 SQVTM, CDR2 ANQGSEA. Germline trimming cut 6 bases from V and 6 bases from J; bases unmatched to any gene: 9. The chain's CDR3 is CSVDTGTGGREQYF. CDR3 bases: TGCAGCGTGGATACCGGGACAGGGGGCCGCGAGCAGTACTTC.

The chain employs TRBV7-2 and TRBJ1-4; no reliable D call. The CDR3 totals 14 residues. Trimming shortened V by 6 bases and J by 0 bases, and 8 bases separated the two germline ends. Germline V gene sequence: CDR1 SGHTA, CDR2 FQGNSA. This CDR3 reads CASSTVATNEKLFF. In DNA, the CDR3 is TGTGCCAGCAGTACAGTTGCAACTAATGAAAAACTGTTTTTT.

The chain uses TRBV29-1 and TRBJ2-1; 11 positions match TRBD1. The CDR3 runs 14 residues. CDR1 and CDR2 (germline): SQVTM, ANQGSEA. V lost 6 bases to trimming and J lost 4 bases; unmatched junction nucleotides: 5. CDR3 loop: CSVKDRGRYNEQFF. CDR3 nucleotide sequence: TGCAGCGTGAAGGACAGGGGGCGTTACAATGAGCAGTTCTTC.

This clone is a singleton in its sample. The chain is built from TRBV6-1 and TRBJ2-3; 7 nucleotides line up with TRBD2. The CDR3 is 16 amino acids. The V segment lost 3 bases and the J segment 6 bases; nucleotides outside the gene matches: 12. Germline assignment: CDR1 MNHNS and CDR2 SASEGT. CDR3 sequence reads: CASSESGDHFWDTQYF. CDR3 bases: TGTGCCAGCAGTGAGAGCGGGGACCACTTCTGGGATACGCAGTATTTT.

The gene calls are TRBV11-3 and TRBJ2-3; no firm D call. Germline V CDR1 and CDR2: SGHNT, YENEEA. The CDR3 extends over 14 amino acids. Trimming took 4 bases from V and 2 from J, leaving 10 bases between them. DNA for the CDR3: TGTGCCAGCAGCTCCGGACGGACCACAGATACGCAGTATTTT. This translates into CASSSGRTTDTQYF. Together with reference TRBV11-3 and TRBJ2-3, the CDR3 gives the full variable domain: EAGVVQSPRYKIIEKKQPVAFWCNPISGHNTLYWYLQNLGQGPELLIRYENEEAVDDSQLPKDRFSAERLKGVDSTLKIQPAELGDSAVYLCASSSGRTTDTQYFGPGTRLTVL.

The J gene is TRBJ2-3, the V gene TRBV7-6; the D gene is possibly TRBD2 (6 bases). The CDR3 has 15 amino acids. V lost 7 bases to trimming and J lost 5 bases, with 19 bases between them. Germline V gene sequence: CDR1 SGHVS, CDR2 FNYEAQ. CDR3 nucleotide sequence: TGTGCCAGCAAGGCCACAGCGGGCCTGGGAGATACGCAGTATTTT. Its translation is CASKATAGLGDTQYF.

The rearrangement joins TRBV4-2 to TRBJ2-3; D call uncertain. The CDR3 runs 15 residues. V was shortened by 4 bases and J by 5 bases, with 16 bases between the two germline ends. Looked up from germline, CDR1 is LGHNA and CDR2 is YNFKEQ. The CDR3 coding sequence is TGTGCCAGCAGCCGACCGGGTGGGGTGGGAGATACGCAGTATTTT. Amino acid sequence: CASSRPGGVGDTQYF.

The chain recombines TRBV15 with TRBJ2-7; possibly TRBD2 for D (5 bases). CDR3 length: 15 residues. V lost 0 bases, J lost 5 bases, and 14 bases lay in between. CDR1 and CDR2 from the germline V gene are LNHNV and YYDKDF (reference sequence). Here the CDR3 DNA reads TGTGCCACCAGCAGAGATCTGCGGGCCGGGGACGAGCAGTACTTC. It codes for CATSRDLRAGDEQYF.

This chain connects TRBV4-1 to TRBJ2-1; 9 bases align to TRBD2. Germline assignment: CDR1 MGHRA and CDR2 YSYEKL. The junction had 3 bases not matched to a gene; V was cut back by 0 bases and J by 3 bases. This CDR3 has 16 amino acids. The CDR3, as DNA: TGCGCCAGCAGCCAAGATCGAGCGGGGGGCTACAATGAGCAGTTCTTC. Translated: CASSQDRAGGYNEQFF.

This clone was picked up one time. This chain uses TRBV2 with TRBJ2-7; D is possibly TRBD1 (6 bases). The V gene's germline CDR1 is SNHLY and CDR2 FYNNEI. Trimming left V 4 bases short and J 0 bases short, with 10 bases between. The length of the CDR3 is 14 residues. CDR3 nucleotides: TGTGCCAGCAGTGCGTGGGACACCTCCTACGAGCAGTACTTC. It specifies CASSAWDTSYEQYF. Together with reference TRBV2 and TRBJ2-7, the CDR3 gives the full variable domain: EPEVTQTPSHQVTQMGQEVILRCVPISNHLYFYWYRQILGQKVEFLVSFYNNEISEKSEIFDDQFSVERPDGSNFTLKIRSTKLEDSAMYFCASSAWDTSYEQYFGPGTRLTVT.

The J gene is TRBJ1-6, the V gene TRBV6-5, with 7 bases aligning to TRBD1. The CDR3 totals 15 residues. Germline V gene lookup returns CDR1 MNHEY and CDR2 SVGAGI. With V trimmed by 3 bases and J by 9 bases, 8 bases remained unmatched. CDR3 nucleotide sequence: TGTGCCAGCAGTTATGGGGCCCAGGGGGGTTCACCCCTCCACTTT. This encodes CASSYGAQGGSPLHF.

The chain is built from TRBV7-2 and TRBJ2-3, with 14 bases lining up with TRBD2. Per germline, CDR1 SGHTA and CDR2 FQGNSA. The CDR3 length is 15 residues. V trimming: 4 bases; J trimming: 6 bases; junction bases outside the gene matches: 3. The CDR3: CASSYRTSGGDTQYF. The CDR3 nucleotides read TGTGCCAGCAGCTACCGGACTAGCGGGGGGGATACGCAGTATTTT.